This TCR beta chain appears in the sequencing data of a study of beta chain features in type 1 diabetes. This clone turned up a few times. What it binds is unknown. What was sequenced were expressed TCRB transcripts, since all of the isolated RNA had been reverse transcribed. Measured with immunoSEQ multiplex PCR; TCRdb has only the in-frame clones, and not every one. The table has 900,000 or so clones, 17% seen once; the top ten hold about 0.025%. Study-wide results and limits: PCR might show a preference for shorter templates, equally across patients and controls. VDJ junctions from patients with type 1 diabetes contained fewer insertions and more deletions. All four CD4+ subsets from Type 1 diabetes patients carried moderately but significantly shorter TCRB CDR3s.

CDR1 LGHNA and CDR2 YSLEER come from the germline V gene. V dropped 2 bases and J dropped 4; count of bases not matched to a gene: 4. The CDR3 length is 14 residues. This TCR was sampled from a woman aged 18-29 years in good health. The sequenced sample consisted of naive CD4+ T cells from blood. The chain joins TRBV4-3 to TRBJ2-5, with TRBD1 identical over 7 bases. In DNA, the CDR3 is TGCGCCAGCAGCCAACGATACAGGGGAGAGACCCAGTACTTC. It codes for CASSQRYRGETQYF.